Many counts were recorded for the clone carrying this T cell receptor beta chain. The data derive from a study of T cells in Graves' hyperthyroidism and ophthalmopathy. RNA transcripts were the template for amplifying TCR beta CDR3 regions. The HTBI primer set was used in a first-round RT-PCR of the TCR CDR3. MiXCR was run by TCRdb on the multiplex PCR reads, yielding one entry per CDR3 protein. The sample has approximately 610,000 distinct CDR3 sequences; roughly 14% are singletons. Ophthalmopathy patients all had a Clinical Activity Score of at least 3, a NOSPECS grade of at least 4 and disease under 3 months old. CDR3 size: 15 residues. V was clipped by 0 bases and J by 8 bases; unmatched bases: 8. Germline-derived CDR1 and CDR2 are MNHEY and SVGAGI.

The sequenced sample consisted of blood. This chain links TRBV6-5 with TRBJ1-2; 8 nucleotides agree with TRBD1. This TCR came from a woman in her thirties or forties with Graves' ophthalmopathy. For the CDR3, the DNA is TGTGCCAGCAGTTACTCAACGGCAGGGGGCGGCGGCTACACCTTC. Its protein product is CASSYSTAGGGGYTF.